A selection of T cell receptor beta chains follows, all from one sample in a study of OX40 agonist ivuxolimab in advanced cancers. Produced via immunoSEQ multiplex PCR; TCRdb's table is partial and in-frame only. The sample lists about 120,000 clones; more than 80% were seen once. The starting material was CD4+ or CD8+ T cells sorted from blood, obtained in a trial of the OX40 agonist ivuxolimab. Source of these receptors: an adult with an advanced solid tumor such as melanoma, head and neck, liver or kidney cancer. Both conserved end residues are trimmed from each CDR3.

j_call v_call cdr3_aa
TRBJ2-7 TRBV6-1 ASSEVIAGTGSKQY
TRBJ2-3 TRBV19 ASSGTSGGASTDTQY
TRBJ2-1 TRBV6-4 ASSVGVLPAKDEQF
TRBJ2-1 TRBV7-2 ASSPGERDEQF
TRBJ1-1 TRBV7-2 ASSFHVGNTEAF
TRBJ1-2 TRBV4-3 ASSQGVDYGYT
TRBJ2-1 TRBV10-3 ATLPGTSGFNEQF
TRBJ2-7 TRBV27 ASRQIPYEQY
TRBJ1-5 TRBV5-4 ASSLDGLNQPQH
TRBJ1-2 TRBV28 ASSAGIGYGYT
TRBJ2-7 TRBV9 ASSVGVGWYEQY
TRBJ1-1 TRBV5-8 ASSPTRDGTEAF
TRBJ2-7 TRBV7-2 ASSLARGIAAYEQY
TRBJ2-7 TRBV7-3 ASSLWGTYEQY
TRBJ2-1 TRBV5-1 ASSVSYPSGGFDNEQF
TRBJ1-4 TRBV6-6 ASTPWGGNEKLF